This T cell receptor beta chain was identified during a study of blood T cell repertoires in COVID-19. The data were produced by immunoSEQ multiplex PCR, yet TCRdb's version contains in-frame clones alone and is incomplete. The table lists approximately 230,000 clones, 88% of them singletons. This sequence was found in an elderly man with acute or convalescent COVID-19. The sequencing sample was made of peripheral blood.

The CDR3 loop reads CSGHATYNEQFF. CDR3 sequence (DNA): TGCAGCGGACACGCTACGTACAATGAGCAGTTCTTC. The V call is TRBV29-1, the J call TRBJ2-1; D not certain. V lost 7 bases, J lost 4 bases, and 11 bases lay in between. From germline, CDR1 is SQVTM and CDR2 ANQGSEA. The CDR3 consists of 12 residues.